This record looks at one T cell receptor beta chain sequence and its context. The sample comes from a study of blood T cell repertoires in COVID-19. For the study at large: Samples taken during acute and convalescent COVID-19 were collected in the United States, Italy and Spain. The analysed material was cDNA or gDNA that came from T cells, B-cell-depleted T cells, or PBMCs.

Data came from immunoSEQ multiplex PCR; TCRdb stores just in-frame clones and leaves some out. The sample lists under 200,000 clones; around 74% were seen once. Germline-derived CDR1 and CDR2 are SGHAT and FQNNGV. With 2 bases removed from V and 4 bases from J, the gap between germline ends came to 7 bases. CDR3 length equals 13 residues. The sample was peripheral blood. V usage is TRBV11-2 and J usage is TRBJ2-3, with D possibly being TRBD2 (5 bases). This TCR was recovered from an older woman with COVID-19, enrolled during active disease. The CDR3 spells CASSLWGADTQYF. The CDR3 nucleotides are TGTGCCAGCAGCTTATGGGGAGCAGATACGCAGTATTTT.